The present T cell receptor (beta chain) was sequenced within a study of regulatory T cells in long-lasting Graves disease. Specified time point: newly diagnosed GD, antithyroid drugs for less than 3 months. PBMCs were the source of the RNA used for TCR sequencing. Construction of TCR beta libraries relied on iRepertoire HTBI primers and on Arm-PCR targeting CDR3 regions. TCRdb re-analysed the multiplex PCR reads in MiXCR, keeping a single row per CDR3 protein. The repertoire holds about 540,000 distinct CDR3 sequences, with about 13% as singletons. The V gene lost 0 bases and the J gene lost 8 bases, with 10 bases spanning the gap. There are 13 residues in the CDR3. Looked up from germline, CDR1 is DFQATT and CDR2 is SNEGSKA (reference sequence). This same sample was also taken into another study, of T cells in Graves' hyperthyroidism and ophthalmopathy. Per that paper: Most thyroid clonotypes expanded above 0.001 appeared in blood too.

This clonotype was sampled from a man aged 25-40 years with Graves disease. This specimen was peripheral blood mononuclear cells (PBMCs), taken at new diagnosis, from a patient treated with antithyroid drugs. V and J are TRBV20-1 and TRBJ2-2; D is undetermined. The CDR3 spells CSARETSRGELFF. The DNA of the CDR3 is TGCAGTGCTAGAGAAACGAGTAGAGGGGAGCTGTTTTTT.